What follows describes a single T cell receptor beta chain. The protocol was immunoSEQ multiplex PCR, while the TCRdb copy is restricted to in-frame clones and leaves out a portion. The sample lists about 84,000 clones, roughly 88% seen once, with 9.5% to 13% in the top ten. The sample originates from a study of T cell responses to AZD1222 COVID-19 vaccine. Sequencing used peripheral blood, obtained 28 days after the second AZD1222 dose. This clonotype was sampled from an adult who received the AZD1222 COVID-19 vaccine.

The CDR3 protein is CASSPWGGNGYTF. The DNA for the CDR3 is TGTGCCAGCAGCCCATGGGGGGGTAATGGCTACACCTTC. This chain connects TRBV11-2 to TRBJ1-2, with D possibly being TRBD1 (5 bases). V was shortened by 5 bases and J by 6 bases, with 13 bases between the two germline ends. The CDR3 length is 13 residues. The V gene's germline CDR1 is SGHAT and CDR2 FQNNGV.